This TCR beta chain was sequenced for a study of T cells expressing NK-cell markers. This CDR3 has 14 amino acids. From germline, CDR1 is SGHRS and CDR2 YFSETQ. TCRdb re-called the 5' RACE reads, yielding one record per CDR3 amino acid sequence without DNA. This sample's clone table lists about 190,000 distinct CDR3 sequences. The source is a man aged 18 to 69 in good health. Sequencing was carried out using blood T cells: a sorted CD56 or NKG2C T cell subset, CD4+ or CD8+ T cells, or bulk PBMC T cells (not recorded which). The gene calls are TRBV5-1 and TRBJ2-1. The CDR3 spells CASKNSDSYNEQFF.